The rows below give T cell receptor beta chains drawn from one sample of a study of control samples from healthy donors and cancer patients. Sequencing used immunoSEQ multiplex PCR; TCRdb keeps in-frame clones, though not all of them. The sample has about 150,000 clones; over 90% are singletons. The material sequenced was blood. Source of these receptors: a man aged 45-65 years in good health. CDR3s include the opening cysteine and the closing phenylalanine or tryptophan. Fields, in order: clone size, D gene, V gene, J gene, CDR3 protein, CDR3 DNA. The D gene is left open where the match is weak. For some rows the clone size is stated as once, few or many, or as a class when expanded; others skip it.

.,TRBD1,TRBV7-9,TRBJ1-6,CASSPRAMPGQGARTPLHF,TGTGCCAGCAGCCCCAGAGCGATGCCGGGACAGGGGGCTCGGACACCCCTCCACTTT
.,TRBD2,TRBV7-9,TRBJ2-3,CARGLDTDTQYF,TGTGCCAGGGGACTAGACACAGATACGCAGTATTTT
once,.,TRBV27,TRBJ2-5,CASSLSTARAQETQYF,TGTGCCAGCAGTTTATCGACTGCACGGGCCCAAGAGACCCAGTACTTC
.,.,TRBV5-5,TRBJ2-5,CASSHWQETQYF,TGTGCCAGCAGCCACTGGCAAGAGACCCAGTACTTC
.,.,TRBV28,TRBJ2-3,CASLRDSTDTQYF,TGTGCCAGCCTCCGCGACAGCACAGATACGCAGTATTTT
.,TRBD2,TRBV11-2,TRBJ2-1,CASSLGGRLAYRYNEQFF,TGTGCCAGCAGCTTAGGGGGACGACTAGCATACCGCTACAATGAGCAGTTCTTC
.,.,TRBV18,TRBJ1-1,CASSPPVLGNTEAFF,TGTGCCAGCTCACCACCAGTCCTGGGGAACACTGAAGCTTTCTTT
.,.,TRBV29-1,TRBJ2-1,CSVVSNNEQFF,TGCAGCGTCGTAAGCAACAATGAGCAGTTCTTC
few,TRBD1,TRBV3-1/TRBV3-2,TRBJ2-7,CASSQDPGTDSYEQYF,TGTGCCAGCAGCCAAGATCCCGGGACAGACTCCTACGAGCAGTACTTC
.,.,TRBV18,TRBJ2-3,CASSLVGDTQYF,TGTGCCAGCTCACTGGTAGGGGATACGCAGTATTTT
.,TRBD2,TRBV28,TRBJ2-3,CASSVRLAGDRADTQYF,TGTGCCAGCAGCGTAAGACTAGCGGGAGATAGAGCAGATACGCAGTATTTT
.,.,TRBV10-1,TRBJ1-1,CASSESGRENTEAFF,TGCGCCAGCAGTGAGTCTGGGCGGGAGAACACTGAAGCTTTCTTT
.,.,TRBV10-3,TRBJ2-2,CAITSGADTGELFF,TGTGCCATCACATCAGGGGCGGACACCGGGGAGCTGTTTTTT
.,.,TRBV6-5,TRBJ1-1,CASKVNTEAFF,TGTGCCAGCAAGGTGAACACTGAAGCTTTCTTT
.,TRBD2,TRBV7-9,TRBJ2-1,CASSLVTAGNNEQFF,TGTGCCAGCAGCTTAGTAACAGCGGGGAACAATGAGCAGTTCTTC
.,TRBD1,TRBV13,TRBJ1-1,CASSPQGIPEAFF,TGTGCCAGCAGCCCACAGGGGATCCCTGAAGCTTTCTTT
.,.,TRBV5-1,TRBJ1-5,CASSLNKGYRANQPQHF,TGCGCCAGCAGTCTAAATAAAGGGTACAGGGCCAATCAGCCCCAGCATTTT
.,.,TRBV11-2,TRBJ2-5,CASSLLGGLPWSQYF,TGTGCCAGCAGCTTATTGGGGGGGCTACCTTGGTCCCAGTACTTC
.,TRBD2,TRBV4-1,TRBJ2-3,CASSQDDGTSGRWPTDTQYF,TGCGCCAGCAGCCAAGATGATGGGACTAGCGGGAGGTGGCCCACAGATACGCAGTATTTT
.,TRBD2,TRBV27,TRBJ2-1,CASSLGTSGRRRSYNEQFF,TGTGCCAGCAGTTTGGGTACTAGCGGGAGGAGGAGGTCCTACAATGAGCAGTTCTTC
.,.,TRBV6-4,TRBJ1-6,CATSRLDNSPLHF,TGTGCCACTTCTCGACTGGATAATTCACCCCTCCACTTT
.,TRBD2,TRBV27,TRBJ2-5,CASSLGEAGGVRTQETQYF,TGTGCCAGCAGTTTAGGTGAGGCGGGAGGGGTACGGACACAAGAGACCCAGTACTTC
once,.,TRBV2,TRBJ2-3,CASIREAATQYF,TGTGCCAGCATCCGCGAGGCCGCTACGCAGTATTTT
.,.,TRBV5-8,TRBJ1-1,CASSLALRLHTEAFF,TGTGCCAGCAGCTTGGCCTTGCGGCTCCACACTGAAGCTTTCTTT
.,.,TRBV9,TRBJ2-3,CASSVDAGESDTQYF,TGTGCCAGCAGCGTAGATGCAGGGGAATCAGATACGCAGTATTTT
.,.,TRBV9,TRBJ2-5,CASSVGVMQETQYF,TGTGCCAGCAGCGTAGGGGTTATGCAAGAGACCCAGTACTTC
.,.,TRBV28,TRBJ1-5,CASSPLDGNSNQPQHF,TGTGCCAGCAGTCCCCTGGACGGCAATAGCAATCAGCCCCAGCATTTT
once,TRBD2,TRBV5-1,TRBJ2-2,CASSLASGTTGTGELFF,TGCGCCAGCAGCTTGGCCAGCGGGACCACGGGGACCGGGGAGCTGTTTTTT
.,.,TRBV9,TRBJ2-1,CASSVGQAAYNEQFF,TGTGCCAGCAGCGTAGGGCAAGCGGCCTACAATGAGCAGTTCTTC
.,.,TRBV12-3/TRBV12-4,TRBJ1-2,CASSSQVDGYTF,TGTGCCAGCAGTTCCCAGGTGGATGGCTACACCTTC
.,.,TRBV27,TRBJ1-4,CASSLGRMTNEKLFF,TGTGCCAGCAGTTTGGGGCGCATGACTAATGAAAAACTGTTTTTT
.,TRBD2,TRBV28,TRBJ2-7,CASTEGGLAGVLENEQYF,TGTGCCAGCACCGAAGGGGGCTTAGCGGGAGTTTTAGAGAACGAGCAGTACTTC
.,.,TRBV15,TRBJ1-4,CATSRDVIGEKLFF,TGTGCCACCAGCAGAGATGTGATAGGGGAAAAACTGTTTTTT
.,.,TRBV14,TRBJ2-2,CASSKVHKRGYTGELFF,TGTGCCAGCAGCAAAGTTCATAAAAGGGGGTACACCGGGGAGCTGTTTTTT
once,.,TRBV7-9,TRBJ1-2,CASGVPDRRSYGYTF,TGTGCCAGCGGCGTCCCAGACAGACGGAGCTATGGCTACACCTTC
.,TRBD1,TRBV9,TRBJ1-2,CASSGNNGQPGQSTYGYTF,TGTGCCAGCAGCGGGAATAACGGCCAACCGGGACAGTCAACCTATGGCTACACCTTC
.,.,TRBV5-1,TRBJ2-1,CASSFLFGAEQFF,TGCGCCAGCAGCTTCCTCTTCGGCGCTGAGCAGTTCTTC
.,TRBD1,TRBV6-2/TRBV6-3,TRBJ1-5,CASSYGDRGQAQPQHF,TGTGCCAGCAGTTACGGGGACAGGGGGCAAGCTCAGCCCCAGCATTTT
.,.,TRBV3-1/TRBV3-2,TRBJ2-3,CASSQDARKGGWVPTDTQYF,TGTGCCAGCAGCCAAGATGCCCGGAAGGGCGGCTGGGTCCCCACAGATACGCAGTATTTT
once,.,TRBV28,TRBJ1-2,CASSLFGGFGYTF,TGTGCCAGCAGTTTATTTGGGGGCTTTGGCTACACCTTC
.,TRBD1,TRBV6-5,TRBJ1-1,CASTPTGATEAFF,TGTGCCAGCACCCCGACAGGGGCCACTGAAGCTTTCTTT
.,.,TRBV5-1,TRBJ2-7,CASSHTAGTDEQYF,TGCGCCAGCAGCCATACTGCCGGGACTGACGAGCAGTACTTC
.,.,TRBV18,TRBJ1-3,CASSPQARFSGNTIYF,TGTGCCAGCTCACCACAAGCCAGATTCTCTGGAAACACCATATATTTT